This TCR beta chain originates from a study of Ad26.COV2.S vaccination and SARS-CoV-2 variants. Study-wide background: Donor got 5x10^10 or 1x10^11 viral particles of Ad26.COV2.S.

Study-level points and caveats: Vaccine recipients posted higher spike-specific TCR breadth than their placebo counterparts. Breadth of non-spike TCRs did not differ between vaccinees and placebo recipients.

This CDR3 is 16 amino acids long. The ends lost 1 base at V and 9 bases at J; junction bases unmatched: 12. Germline V gene sequence: CDR1 MGHRA, CDR2 YSYEKL. As to this clone: Its antigen is unknown.

Here immunoSEQ multiplex PCR was the method, and the copy in TCRdb shows in-frame clones only, minus some. The data show about 500,000 clones, roughly nine tenths seen once. Documented treatment: over 15 received Ad26.COV2.S at low or high dose, single or two shots; 5 received placebo; per-sample allocation not given. Vaccine and placebo recipients were sampled on day 63 after the first injection. This clonotype was obtained from a person aged 18-60 years who received the Ad26.COV2.S COVID-19 vaccine or a placebo. The chain combines TRBV4-1 with TRBJ2-5; 9 bases are a match to TRBD2. Sequences were derived from peripheral blood, sampled in a trial of Ad26.COV2.S vaccine versus placebo. The CDR3 nucleotides read TGCGCCAGCAGCCAAGGGCCCCCGGGACTAGCCGGGGCCCAGTACTTC. This translates into CASSQGPPGLAGAQYF.